Listed below are T cell receptor beta chains from one sample, sequenced in a study of CD4 T cells in relation to SARS-CoV-2 and coronaviruses. Generated by immunoSEQ multiplex PCR, the TCRdb table keeps only in-frame clones and is missing some. Of about 35,000 clones listed, 70% to 85% are singletons. No antigen has been assigned to these receptors. The source material was memory CD4+ T cells from PBMCs, cultured in vitro. These receptors were obtained from an adult with COVID-19. CDR3s include the opening cysteine and the closing phenylalanine or tryptophan. The order of the fields is J gene, D gene, V gene, clone size, CDR3 protein, CDR3 DNA. A D gene is named only where the DNA matches it firmly. Size is omitted from some rows. Given values are once, few, many or a class for expanded clones.

TRBJ2-2 TRBD2 TRBV7-2 - CASSRRLAGYTGELFF TGTGCCAGCAGCAGGCGACTAGCGGGGTACACCGGGGAGCTGTTTTTT
TRBJ2-1 - TRBV5-5 - CASSLDGGSYNEQFF TGTGCCAGCAGCTTGGATGGGGGCTCCTACAATGAGCAGTTCTTC
TRBJ1-3 - TRBV29-1 once CSVAVTDGNTIYF TGCAGCGTTGCGGTGACAGATGGAAACACCATATATTTT
TRBJ2-3 TRBD2 TRBV23-1 - CASRHSHSGRGTDTQYF TGCGCCAGCAGACATTCCCATAGCGGGAGGGGGACAGATACGCAGTATTTT
TRBJ2-3 - TRBV11-3 - CASSLDTIVQDPNTQYF TGTGCCAGCAGCTTAGATACTATCGTGCAAGATCCGAATACGCAGTATTTT
TRBJ2-5 - TRBV5-1 - CASSTAVPVTETQYF TGCGCCAGCAGCACTGCGGTCCCCGTCACGGAGACCCAGTACTTC
TRBJ2-5 TRBD1 TRBV11-2 few CASSLDPRPNRGETQYF TGTGCCAGCAGCTTAGATCCTAGACCCAACAGGGGTGAGACCCAGTACTTC
TRBJ2-3 TRBD2 TRBV18 - CASSPFGGTDTQYF TGTGCCAGCTCACCTTTCGGGGGGACAGATACGCAGTATTTT
TRBJ2-1 - TRBV5-4 - CASSLSPGRFSDEQFF TGTGCCAGCAGCTTGTCTCCGGGACGTTTTTCCGATGAGCAGTTCTTC
TRBJ1-1 - TRBV18 - CASSTTQNTEAFF TGTGCCAGCTCAACAACCCAGAACACTGAAGCTTTCTTT
TRBJ2-7 - TRBV6-5 - CASRTLSSYEQYF TGTGCCAGCAGGACTCTGTCCTCCTACGAGCAGTACTTC
TRBJ2-3 - TRBV4-1 once CASSQGPGASTDTQYF TGCGCCAGCAGCCAAGGTCCGGGGGCTAGCACAGATACGCAGTATTTT
TRBJ2-1 - TRBV7-3 few CASSLPGGEQFF TGTGCCAGCAGCCTCCCGGGTGGCGAGCAGTTCTTC
TRBJ1-6 - TRBV6-2/TRBV6-3 few CASSYSTGASSPLHF TGTGCCAGCAGTTACTCGACTGGGGCGAGTTCACCCCTCCACTTT
TRBJ2-1 - TRBV5-4 - CASSLVASEQFF TGTGCCAGCAGCTTGGTCGCGTCGGAGCAGTTCTTC
TRBJ2-2 TRBD2 TRBV29-1 - CSVWGGSGDTGELFF TGCAGCGTTTGGGGCGGGAGCGGCGACACCGGGGAGCTGTTTTTT
TRBJ2-2 - TRBV18 few CASSDFFSTGELFF TGTGCCAGCTCGGACTTTTTTAGTACCGGGGAGCTGTTTTTT
TRBJ1-2 TRBD1 TRBV19 - CASRRDRDNYGYTF TGTGCCAGTAGGAGGGACAGGGATAACTATGGCTACACCTTC
TRBJ2-5 TRBD2 TRBV5-6 - CASSSGGPGETQYF TGTGCCAGCAGCTCGGGAGGGCCGGGGGAGACCCAGTACTTC
TRBJ2-7 - TRBV6-6 - CASSPLAAERWSYEQYF TGTGCCAGCAGTCCCTTGGCCGCGGAACGTTGGTCCTACGAGCAGTACTTC
TRBJ1-1 - TRBV6-5 - CASSWVPNTEAFF TGTGCCAGCAGTTGGGTCCCGAACACTGAAGCTTTCTTT
TRBJ2-1 - TRBV7-2 - CASSLGVRGSYNEQFF TGTGCCAGCAGCTTAGGTGTACGAGGCTCCTACAATGAGCAGTTCTTC
TRBJ1-4 - TRBV7-6 - CASSEGIREGEKLFF TGTGCCAGCAGCGAAGGTATCAGGGAAGGGGAAAAACTGTTTTTT
TRBJ1-5 - TRBV6-2/TRBV6-3 - CASSYYSGQPQHF TGTGCCAGCAGTTACTATTCCGGGCAGCCCCAGCATTTT
TRBJ2-3 - TRBV11-1 once CASSLAWQANTDTQYF TGTGCCAGCAGCTTAGCGTGGCAAGCTAACACAGATACGCAGTATTTT
TRBJ2-7 TRBD1 TRBV7-2 - CASSRDRGSYEQYF TGTGCCAGCAGCCGGGACAGGGGCTCCTACGAGCAGTACTTC
TRBJ1-1 - TRBV5-5 few CASSLLGFDSDTEAFF TGTGCCAGCAGCTTGTTAGGTTTCGATTCGGACACTGAAGCTTTCTTT
TRBJ1-3 - TRBV19 - CASSLGSRSSGNTIYF TGTGCCAGTAGTTTAGGATCCCGCAGCTCTGGAAACACCATATATTTT
TRBJ1-3 - TRBV30 - CAWSDLHILNTIYF TGTGCCTGGAGTGATCTCCACATACTAAACACCATATATTTT
TRBJ2-7 TRBD1 TRBV10-3 - CAISDRDRGKYEQYF TGTGCCATCAGCGACCGGGACAGGGGGAAATACGAGCAGTACTTC
TRBJ2-7 - TRBV7-9 - CASSLGTGIKSAEQYF TGTGCCAGCAGCTTAGGGACGGGAATAAAGTCTGCCGAGCAGTACTTC
TRBJ1-5 - TRBV7-8 - CASSSGVGNQPQHF TGTGCCAGCAGCTCAGGGGTAGGGAATCAGCCCCAGCATTTT
TRBJ2-1 TRBD2 TRBV19 - CASSKPSGNNEQFF TGTGCCAGTAGTAAACCTAGCGGTAACAATGAGCAGTTCTTC
TRBJ1-4 TRBD1 TRBV30 - CAWSPKRGTVNEKLFF TGTGCCTGGAGCCCAAAAAGGGGGACAGTAAATGAAAAACTGTTTTTT
TRBJ2-3 - TRBV7-9 - CASSLAGGTDTQYF TGTGCCAGCAGCTTAGCGGGAGGCACAGATACGCAGTATTTT
TRBJ2-7 - TRBV4-3 - CASSQDARSYEQYF TGCGCCAGCAGCCAAGACGCCCGCTCCTACGAGCAGTACTTC
TRBJ1-6 - TRBV6-7 - CASSSTVRVARDSPLHF TGTGCCAGCAGCTCGACAGTCCGGGTAGCGAGGGATTCACCCCTCCACTTT
TRBJ2-1 - TRBV4-3 - CASSQDSAGRRNEQFF TGCGCCAGCAGCCAAGATTCCGCCGGGAGAAGGAATGAGCAGTTCTTC
TRBJ2-1 - TRBV20-1 - CSASRQVVLNEQFF TGCAGTGCTAGTCGCCAGGTCGTGCTCAATGAGCAGTTCTTC
TRBJ1-2 TRBD1 TRBV5-4 - CASSPGQLNNYGYTF TGTGCCAGCAGCCCGGGACAGCTCAATAACTATGGCTACACCTTC